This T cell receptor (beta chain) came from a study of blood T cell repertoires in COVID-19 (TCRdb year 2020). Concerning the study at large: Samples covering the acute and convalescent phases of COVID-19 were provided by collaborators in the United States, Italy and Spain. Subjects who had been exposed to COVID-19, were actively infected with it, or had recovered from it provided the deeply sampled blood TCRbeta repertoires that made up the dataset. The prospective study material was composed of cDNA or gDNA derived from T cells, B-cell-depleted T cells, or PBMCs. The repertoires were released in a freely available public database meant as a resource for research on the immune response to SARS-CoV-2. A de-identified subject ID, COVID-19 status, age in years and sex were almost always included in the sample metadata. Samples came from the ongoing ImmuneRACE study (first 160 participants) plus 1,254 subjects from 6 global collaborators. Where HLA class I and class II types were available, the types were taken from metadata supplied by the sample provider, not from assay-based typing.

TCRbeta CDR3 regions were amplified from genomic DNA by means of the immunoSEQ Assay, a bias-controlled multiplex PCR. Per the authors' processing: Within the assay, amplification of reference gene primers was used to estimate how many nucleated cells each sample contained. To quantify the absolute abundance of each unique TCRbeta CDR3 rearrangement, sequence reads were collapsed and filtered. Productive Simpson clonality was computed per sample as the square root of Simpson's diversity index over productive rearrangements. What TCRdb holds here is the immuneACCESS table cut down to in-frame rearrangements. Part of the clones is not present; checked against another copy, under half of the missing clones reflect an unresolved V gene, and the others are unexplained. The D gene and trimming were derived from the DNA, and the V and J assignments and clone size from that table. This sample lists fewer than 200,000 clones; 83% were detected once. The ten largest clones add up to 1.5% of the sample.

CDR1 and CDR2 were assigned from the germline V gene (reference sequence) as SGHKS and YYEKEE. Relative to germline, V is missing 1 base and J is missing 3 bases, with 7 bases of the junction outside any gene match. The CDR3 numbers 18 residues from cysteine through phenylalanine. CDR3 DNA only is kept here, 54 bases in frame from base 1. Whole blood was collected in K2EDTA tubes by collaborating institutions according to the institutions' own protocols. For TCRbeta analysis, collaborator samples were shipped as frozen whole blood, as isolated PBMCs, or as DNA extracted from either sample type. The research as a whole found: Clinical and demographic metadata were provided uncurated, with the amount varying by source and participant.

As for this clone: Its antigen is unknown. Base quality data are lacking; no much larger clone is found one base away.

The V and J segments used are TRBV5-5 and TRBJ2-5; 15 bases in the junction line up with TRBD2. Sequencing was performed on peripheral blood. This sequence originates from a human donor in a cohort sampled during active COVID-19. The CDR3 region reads CASSLTGLAGGKKETQYF. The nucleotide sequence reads TGTGCCAGCAGCTTGACGGGACTAGCGGGGGGCAAAAAAGAGACCCAGTACTTC.